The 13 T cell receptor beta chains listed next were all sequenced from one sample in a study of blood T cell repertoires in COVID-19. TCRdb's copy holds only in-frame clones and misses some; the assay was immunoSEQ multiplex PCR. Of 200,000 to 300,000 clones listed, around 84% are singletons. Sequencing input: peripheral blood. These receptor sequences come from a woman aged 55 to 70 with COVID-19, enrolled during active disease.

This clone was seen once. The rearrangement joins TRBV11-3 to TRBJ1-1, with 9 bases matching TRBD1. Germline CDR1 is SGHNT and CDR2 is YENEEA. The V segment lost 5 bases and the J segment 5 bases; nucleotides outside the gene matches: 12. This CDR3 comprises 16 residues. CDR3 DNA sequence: TGTGCCAGCAGCCCAGGGGACAGGGTAAGGAATACTGAAGCTTTCTTT. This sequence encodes CASSPGDRVRNTEAFF.

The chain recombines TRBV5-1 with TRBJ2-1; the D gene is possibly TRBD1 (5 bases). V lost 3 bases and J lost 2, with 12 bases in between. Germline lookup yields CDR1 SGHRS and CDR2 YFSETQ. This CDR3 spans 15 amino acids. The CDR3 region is CASSSTSTAYNEQFF. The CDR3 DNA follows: TGCGCCAGCAGCTCGACCTCGACAGCCTACAATGAGCAGTTCTTC. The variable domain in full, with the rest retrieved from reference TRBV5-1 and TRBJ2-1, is KAGVTQTPRYLIKTRGQQVTLSCSPISGHRSVSWYQQTPGQGLQFLFEYFSETQRNKGNFPGRFSGRQFSNSRSEMNVSTLELGDSALYLCASSSTSTAYNEQFFGPGTRLTVL.

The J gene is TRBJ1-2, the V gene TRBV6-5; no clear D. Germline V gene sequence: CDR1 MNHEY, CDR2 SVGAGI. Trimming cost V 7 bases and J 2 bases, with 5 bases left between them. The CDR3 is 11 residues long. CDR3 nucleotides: TGTGCCAGCACACTCAACTATGGCTACACCTTC. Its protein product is CASTLNYGYTF.

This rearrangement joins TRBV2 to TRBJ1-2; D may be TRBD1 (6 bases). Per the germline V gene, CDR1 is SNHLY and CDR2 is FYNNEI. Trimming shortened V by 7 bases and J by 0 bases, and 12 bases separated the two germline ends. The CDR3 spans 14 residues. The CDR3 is CASTRTASNYGYTF. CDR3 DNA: TGTGCCAGCACCCGGACAGCTTCTAACTATGGCTACACCTTC.

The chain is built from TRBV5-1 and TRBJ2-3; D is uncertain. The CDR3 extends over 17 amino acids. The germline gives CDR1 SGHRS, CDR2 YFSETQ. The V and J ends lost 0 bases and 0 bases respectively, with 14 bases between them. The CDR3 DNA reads TGCGCCAGCAGCTTGGCAAGCGCCCGACCTAGCACAGATACGCAGTATTTT. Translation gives CASSLASARPSTDTQYF. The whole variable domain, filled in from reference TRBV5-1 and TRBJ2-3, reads KAGVTQTPRYLIKTRGQQVTLSCSPISGHRSVSWYQQTPGQGLQFLFEYFSETQRNKGNFPGRFSGRQFSNSRSEMNVSTLELGDSALYLCASSLASARPSTDTQYFGPGTRLTVL.

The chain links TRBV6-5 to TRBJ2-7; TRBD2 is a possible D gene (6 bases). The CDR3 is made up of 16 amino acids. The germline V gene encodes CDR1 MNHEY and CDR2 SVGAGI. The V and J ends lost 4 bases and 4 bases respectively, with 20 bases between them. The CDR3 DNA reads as TGTGCCAGCAGTTCTCTATCAGGACTATCTGATTACGAGCAGTACTTC. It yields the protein CASSSLSGLSDYEQYF.

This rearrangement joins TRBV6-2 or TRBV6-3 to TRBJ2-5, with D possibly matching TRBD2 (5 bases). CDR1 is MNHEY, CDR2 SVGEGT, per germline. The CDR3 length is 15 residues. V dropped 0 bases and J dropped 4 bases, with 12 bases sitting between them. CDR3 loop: CASSYSVLGGETQYF. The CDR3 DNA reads TGTGCCAGCAGTTACTCGGTCCTAGGAGGAGAGACCCAGTACTTC.

In nucleotides, the CDR3 is TGTGCCACCAGCAGAGGGAGGTGGGGTAGCAATCAGCCCCAGCATTTT. Protein product: CATSRGRWGSNQPQHF. The rearrangement joins TRBV15 to TRBJ1-5, with D uncertain. The V gene's germline CDR1 is LNHNV and CDR2 YYDKDF (reference sequence). The CDR3 runs to 16 residues. V was clipped by 1 base and J by 0 bases, with 10 bases between them.

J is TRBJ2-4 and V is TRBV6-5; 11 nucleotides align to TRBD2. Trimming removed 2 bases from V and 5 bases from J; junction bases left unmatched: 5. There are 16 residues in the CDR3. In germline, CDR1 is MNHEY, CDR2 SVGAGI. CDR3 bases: TGTGCCAGCAGTTACGGCTTAGCGGGAGGGGAAAACATTCAGTACTTC. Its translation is CASSYGLAGGENIQYF.

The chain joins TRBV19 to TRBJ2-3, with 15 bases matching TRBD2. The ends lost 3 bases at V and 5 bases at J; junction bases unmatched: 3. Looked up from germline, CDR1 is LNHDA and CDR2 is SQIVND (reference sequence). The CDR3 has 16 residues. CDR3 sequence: CASSMGGLAGGDTQYF. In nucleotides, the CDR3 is TGTGCCAGTAGTATGGGGGGACTAGCGGGAGGAGATACGCAGTATTTT.

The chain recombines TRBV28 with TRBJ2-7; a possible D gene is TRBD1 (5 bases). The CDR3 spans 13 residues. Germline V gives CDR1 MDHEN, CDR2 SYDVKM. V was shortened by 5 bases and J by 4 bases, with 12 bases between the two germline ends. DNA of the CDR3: TGTGCCAGCAGTACCCCAGGGAAGTACGAGCAGTACTTC. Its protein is CASSTPGKYEQYF.

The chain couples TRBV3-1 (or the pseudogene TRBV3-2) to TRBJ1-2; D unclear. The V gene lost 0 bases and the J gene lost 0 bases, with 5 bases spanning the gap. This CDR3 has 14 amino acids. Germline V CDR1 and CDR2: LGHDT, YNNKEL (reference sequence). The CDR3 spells CASSQEGANYGYTF. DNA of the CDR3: TGTGCCAGCAGCCAAGAAGGAGCTAACTATGGCTACACCTTC.

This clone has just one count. For the CDR3, the DNA is TGTGCCAGCAGTTCACGCAGGGAATACTATAACTATGGCTACACCTTC. It codes for CASSSRREYYNYGYTF. J is TRBJ1-2 and V is TRBV28, with a possible D match to TRBD1 (5 bases). Germline V gives CDR1 MDHEN, CDR2 SYDVKM. The CDR3 runs to 16 residues. The V end was cut by 4 bases, the J end by 1 base, with 16 bases between.